The 10 T cell receptor beta chains given below trace back to one sample, sequenced in a study of OX40 agonist ivuxolimab in advanced cancers. Clones were sequenced by immunoSEQ multiplex PCR, and TCRdb holds only the in-frame ones, with some missing. Here the sample spans 40,000 to 45,000 clones, 90% being singletons. The input for sequencing was CD4+ or CD8+ T cells sorted from blood, taken in a trial of the OX40 agonist ivuxolimab. These receptor sequences come from an adult with an advanced solid tumor such as melanoma, head and neck, liver or kidney cancer.

This rearrangement joins TRBV29-1 to TRBJ2-7; 11 positions agree with TRBD1. This CDR3 has 13 residues. V dropped 7 bases and J dropped 2; count of bases not matched to a gene: 4. CDR1 and CDR2 (germline): SQVTM, ANQGSEA. As DNA, the CDR3 is TGCAGCGGTGGACAGGGGGCGACCTACGAGCAGTACTTC. It encodes CSGGQGATYEQYF.

CDR3 protein: CASSSQGFAEAFF. For the CDR3, the DNA is TGTGCCAGCAGCTCACAGGGTTTTGCTGAAGCTTTCTTT. V usage is TRBV7-9 and J usage is TRBJ1-1; the D gene is possibly TRBD1 (6 bases). Germline V gene sequence: CDR1 SEHNR, CDR2 FQNEAQ (reference sequence). CDR3 size: 13 residues. Trimming shortened V by 4 bases and J by 6 bases, and 12 bases separated the two germline ends.

V gene TRBV7-3 combines with J gene TRBJ2-2, with D perhaps being TRBD1 or TRBD2 (5 bases each). This CDR3 region has 15 residues. The V end lost 8 bases, the J end lost 0 bases, and 13 bases lay between the germline ends. Germline loops: CDR1 SGHTA, CDR2 FQGTGA. In DNA, the CDR3 is TGTGCCAGCCGATCCGGGACCTCGAACACCGGGGAGCTGTTTTTT. Its translation is CASRSGTSNTGELFF.

J is TRBJ1-1 and V is TRBV10-3; D may be TRBD1 (6 bases). CDR1 ENHRY and CDR2 SYGVKD come from the germline V gene. The V end lost 9 bases, the J end lost 4 bases, and 12 bases lay between the germline ends. The CDR3 covers 12 residues. CDR3: CAISSRGTEAFF. In DNA form, the CDR3 reads TGTGCCATTAGTTCCAGGGGCACTGAAGCTTTCTTT.

The J gene is TRBJ2-3, the V gene TRBV5-4; D remains ambiguous. This CDR3 spans 11 amino acids. Germline-derived CDR1 and CDR2 are SGHNT and YYREEE (reference sequence). The V end lost 2 bases, the J end lost 2 bases, and 0 bases lay between the germline ends. CDR3 nucleotide sequence: TGTGCCAGCAGCTTCACAGATACGCAGTATTTT. Residues: CASSFTDTQYF.

The rearrangement uses TRBV5-4 and TRBJ1-1; D perhaps matches TRBD1 (6 bases). From germline, CDR1 is SGHNT and CDR2 YYREEE (reference sequence). This CDR3 has 15 amino acids. V shed 3 bases and J shed 4 bases, with 16 bases lying between them. CDR3 loop: CASSWMGGQGTEAFF. The CDR3 DNA sequence: TGTGCCAGCAGCTGGATGGGGGGGCAGGGCACTGAAGCTTTCTTT.

This clone has a handful of counts. DNA of the CDR3: TGCGCCAGCAGCGAAGGAGGGGTCACTGAAGCTTTCTTT. Its protein product is CASSEGGVTEAFF. V gene TRBV5-1 combines with J gene TRBJ1-1; perhaps TRBD1 as D (5 bases). V was shortened by 4 bases and J by 4 bases, with 11 bases between the two germline ends. Germline V gene sequence: CDR1 SGHRS, CDR2 YFSETQ. The CDR3 is 13 residues long.

The chain links TRBV28 to TRBJ2-5, with 7 bases identical to TRBD2. The CDR3 length is 13 residues. Germline assignment: CDR1 MDHEN and CDR2 SYDVKM. The J segment lost 1 base and the V segment lost 8 bases, leaving 4 bases of the junction unmatched. DNA of the CDR3: TGTGCCAGCGGCACTAGCGCCCAAGAGACCCAGTACTTC. Protein: CASGTSAQETQYF.

The chain recombines TRBV15 with TRBJ1-2, with unresolved D. Trimming stripped 4 bases from V and 2 bases from J, with 8 bases between. The CDR3 consists of 13 residues. Germline lookup yields CDR1 LNHNV and CDR2 YYDKDF (reference sequence). This CDR3 reads CATSTGNNYGYTF. CDR3 DNA sequence: TGTGCCACCAGCACCGGGAACAACTATGGCTACACCTTC.

This clone was observed a handful of times. Other nucleotide sequences from this sample produce the same CDR3. V is TRBV5-1 and J is TRBJ2-7, with TRBD2 matching 10 bases. Trimming removed 0 bases from V and 5 bases from J; junction bases left unmatched: 2. Germline V gives CDR1 SGHRS, CDR2 YFSETQ. The CDR3 loop spans 14 amino acids. CDR3 sequence (DNA): TGCGCCAGCAGCTTGGGGACTAGCGGCGACGAGCAGTACTTC. Translated: CASSLGTSGDEQYF.